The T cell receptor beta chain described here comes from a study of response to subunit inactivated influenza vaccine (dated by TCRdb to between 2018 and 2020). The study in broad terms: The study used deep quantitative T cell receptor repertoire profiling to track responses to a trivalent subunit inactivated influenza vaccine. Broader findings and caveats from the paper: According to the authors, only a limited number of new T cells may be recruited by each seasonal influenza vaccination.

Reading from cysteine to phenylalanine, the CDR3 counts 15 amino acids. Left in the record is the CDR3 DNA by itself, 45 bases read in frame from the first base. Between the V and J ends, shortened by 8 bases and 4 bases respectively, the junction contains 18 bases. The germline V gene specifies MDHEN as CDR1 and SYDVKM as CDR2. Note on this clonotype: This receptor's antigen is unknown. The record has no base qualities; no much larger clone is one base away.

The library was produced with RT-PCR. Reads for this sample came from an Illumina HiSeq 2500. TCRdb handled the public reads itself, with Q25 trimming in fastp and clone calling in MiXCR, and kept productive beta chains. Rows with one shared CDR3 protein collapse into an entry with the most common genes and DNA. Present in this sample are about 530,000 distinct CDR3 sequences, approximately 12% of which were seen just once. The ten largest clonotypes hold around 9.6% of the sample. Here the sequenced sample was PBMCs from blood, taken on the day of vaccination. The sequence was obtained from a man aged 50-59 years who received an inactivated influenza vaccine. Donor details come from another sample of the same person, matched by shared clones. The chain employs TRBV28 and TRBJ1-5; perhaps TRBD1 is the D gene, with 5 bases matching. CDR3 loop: CASRIPGPRNQPQHF. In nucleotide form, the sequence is TGTGCCAGCCGCATACCGGGACCAAGAAATCAGCCCCAGCATTTT.